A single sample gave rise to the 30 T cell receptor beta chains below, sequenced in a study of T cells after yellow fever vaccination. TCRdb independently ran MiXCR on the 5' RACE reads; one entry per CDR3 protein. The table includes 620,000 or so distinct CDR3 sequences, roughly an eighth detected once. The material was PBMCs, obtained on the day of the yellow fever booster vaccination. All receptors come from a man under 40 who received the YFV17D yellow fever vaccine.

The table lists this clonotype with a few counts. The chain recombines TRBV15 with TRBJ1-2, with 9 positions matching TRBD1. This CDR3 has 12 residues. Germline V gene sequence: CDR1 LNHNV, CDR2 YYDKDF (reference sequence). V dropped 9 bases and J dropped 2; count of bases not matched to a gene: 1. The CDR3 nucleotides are TGTGCCACTGGGACAGGGAACTATGGCTACACCTTC. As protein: CATGTGNYGYTF.

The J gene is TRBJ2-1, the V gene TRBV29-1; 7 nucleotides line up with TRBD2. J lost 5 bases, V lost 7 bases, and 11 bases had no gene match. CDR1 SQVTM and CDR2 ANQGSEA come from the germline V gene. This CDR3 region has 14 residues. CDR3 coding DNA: TGCAGCGCTGGGGACCAGCGGGGTAACAATGAGCAGTTCTTC. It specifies CSAGDQRGNNEQFF.

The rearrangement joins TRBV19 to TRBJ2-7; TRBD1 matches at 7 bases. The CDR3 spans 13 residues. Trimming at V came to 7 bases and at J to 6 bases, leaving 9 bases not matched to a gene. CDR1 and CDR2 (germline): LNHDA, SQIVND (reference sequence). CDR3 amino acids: CASTVVSGGEQYF. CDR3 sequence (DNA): TGTGCCAGTACGGTGGTGTCAGGGGGCGAGCAGTACTTC.

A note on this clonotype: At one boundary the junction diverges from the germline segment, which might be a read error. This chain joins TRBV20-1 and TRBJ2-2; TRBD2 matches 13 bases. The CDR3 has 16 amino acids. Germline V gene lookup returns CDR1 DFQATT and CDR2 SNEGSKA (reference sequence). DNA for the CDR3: TGCTGTGCTAGCCCCACTAGCGGGAGGGCCACCGGGGAGCTGTTTTTT. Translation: CCASPTSGRATGELFF.

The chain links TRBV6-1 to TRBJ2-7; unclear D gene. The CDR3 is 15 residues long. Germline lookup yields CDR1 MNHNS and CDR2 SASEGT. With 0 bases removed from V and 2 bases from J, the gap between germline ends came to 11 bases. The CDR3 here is CASSEAGGVAYEQYF. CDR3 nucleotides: TGTGCCAGCAGTGAAGCGGGTGGGGTGGCCTACGAGCAGTACTTC.

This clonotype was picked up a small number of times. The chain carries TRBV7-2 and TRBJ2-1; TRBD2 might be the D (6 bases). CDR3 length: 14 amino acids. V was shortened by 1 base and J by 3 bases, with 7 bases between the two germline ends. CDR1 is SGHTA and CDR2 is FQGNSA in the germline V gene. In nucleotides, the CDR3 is TGTGCCAGCAGCTTAGATAGCGGCTACAATGAGCAGTTCTTC. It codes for CASSLDSGYNEQFF.

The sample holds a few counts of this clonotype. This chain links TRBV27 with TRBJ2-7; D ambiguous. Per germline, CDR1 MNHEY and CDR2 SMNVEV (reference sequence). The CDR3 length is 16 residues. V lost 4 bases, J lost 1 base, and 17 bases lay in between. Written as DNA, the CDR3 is TGTGCCAGCAGTTCGGCGGACCCCATTAGATCCTACGAGCAGTACTTC. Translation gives CASSSADPIRSYEQYF.

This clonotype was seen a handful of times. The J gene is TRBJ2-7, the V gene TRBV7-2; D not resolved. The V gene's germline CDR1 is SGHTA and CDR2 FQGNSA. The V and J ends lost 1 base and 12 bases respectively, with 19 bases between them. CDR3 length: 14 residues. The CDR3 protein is CASSLGVEVSFLYF. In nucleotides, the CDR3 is TGTGCCAGCAGCTTAGGAGTCGAGGTTTCGTTCCTGTACTTC.

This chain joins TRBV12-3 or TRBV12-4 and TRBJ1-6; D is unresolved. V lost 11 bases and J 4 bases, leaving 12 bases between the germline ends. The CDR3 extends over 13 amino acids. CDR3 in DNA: TGTGCCGGCTCAAAAGAGTATAATTCACCCCTCCACTTT. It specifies CAGSKEYNSPLHF.

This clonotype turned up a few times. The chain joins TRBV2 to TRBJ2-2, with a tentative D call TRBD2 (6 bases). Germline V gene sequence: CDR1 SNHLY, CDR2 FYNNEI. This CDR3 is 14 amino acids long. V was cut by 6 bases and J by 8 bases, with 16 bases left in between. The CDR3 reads CASRSGFGPGELFF. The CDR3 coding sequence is TGTGCCAGCAGAAGCGGGTTTGGCCCTGGGGAGCTGTTTTTT.

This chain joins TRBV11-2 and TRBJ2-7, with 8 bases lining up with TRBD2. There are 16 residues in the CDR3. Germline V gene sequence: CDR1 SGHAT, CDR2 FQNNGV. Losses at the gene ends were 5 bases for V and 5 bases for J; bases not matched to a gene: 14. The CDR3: CASSAGNSGINHEQYF. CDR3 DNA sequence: TGTGCCAGCAGCGCGGGGAATAGCGGGATCAACCACGAGCAGTACTTC.

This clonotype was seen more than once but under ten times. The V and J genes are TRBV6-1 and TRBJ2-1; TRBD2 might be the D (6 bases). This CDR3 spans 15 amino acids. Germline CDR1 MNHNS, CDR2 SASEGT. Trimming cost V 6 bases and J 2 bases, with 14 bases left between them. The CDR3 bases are TGTGCCAGCAGGCCCTCTAGCGACCCCTACAATGAGCAGTTCTTC. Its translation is CASRPSSDPYNEQFF.

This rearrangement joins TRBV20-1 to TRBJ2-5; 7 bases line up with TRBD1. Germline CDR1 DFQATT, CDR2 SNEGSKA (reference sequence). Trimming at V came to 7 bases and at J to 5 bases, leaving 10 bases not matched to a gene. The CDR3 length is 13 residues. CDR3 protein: CSVTKGADETQYF. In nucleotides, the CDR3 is TGCAGTGTGACTAAGGGGGCCGATGAGACCCAGTACTTC.

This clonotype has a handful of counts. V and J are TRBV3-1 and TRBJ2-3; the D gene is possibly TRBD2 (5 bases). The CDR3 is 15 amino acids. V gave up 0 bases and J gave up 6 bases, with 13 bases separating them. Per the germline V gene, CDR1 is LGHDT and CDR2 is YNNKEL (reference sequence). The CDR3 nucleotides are TGTGCCAGCAGCCAAGATACGAGGGCCCCCGATACGCAGTATTTT. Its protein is CASSQDTRAPDTQYF.

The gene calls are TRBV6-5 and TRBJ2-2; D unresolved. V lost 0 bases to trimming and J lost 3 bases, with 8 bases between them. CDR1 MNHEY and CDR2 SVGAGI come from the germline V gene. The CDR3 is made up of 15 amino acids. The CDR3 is CASSYSFFDTGELFF. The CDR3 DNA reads TGTGCCAGCAGTTACTCGTTTTTCGACACCGGGGAGCTGTTTTTT.

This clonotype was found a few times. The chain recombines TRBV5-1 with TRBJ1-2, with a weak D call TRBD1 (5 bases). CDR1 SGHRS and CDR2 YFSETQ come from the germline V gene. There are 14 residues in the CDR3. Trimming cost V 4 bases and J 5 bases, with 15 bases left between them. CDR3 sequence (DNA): TGCGCCAGCAGCCTGGGGACCAGGGATTATGGCTACACCTTC. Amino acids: CASSLGTRDYGYTF.

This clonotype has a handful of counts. CDR3 region: CASSQVASGGPYEQYF. CDR3 bases: TGCGCCAGCAGCCAAGTGGCTAGCGGCGGACCCTACGAGCAGTACTTC. V usage is TRBV4-3 and J usage is TRBJ2-7; 7 bases agree with TRBD2. Trimming took 1 base from V and 2 from J; bases not matched to a gene: 8. The CDR3 runs 16 residues. CDR1 LGHNA and CDR2 YSLEER come from the germline V gene.

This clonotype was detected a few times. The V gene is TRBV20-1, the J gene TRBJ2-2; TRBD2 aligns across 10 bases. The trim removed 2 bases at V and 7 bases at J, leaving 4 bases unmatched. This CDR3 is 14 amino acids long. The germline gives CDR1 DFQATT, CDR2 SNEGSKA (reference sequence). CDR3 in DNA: TGCAGTGCTAGAAAGCGGGAGGGCCTCGGGGAGCTGTTTTTT. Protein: CSARKREGLGELFF.

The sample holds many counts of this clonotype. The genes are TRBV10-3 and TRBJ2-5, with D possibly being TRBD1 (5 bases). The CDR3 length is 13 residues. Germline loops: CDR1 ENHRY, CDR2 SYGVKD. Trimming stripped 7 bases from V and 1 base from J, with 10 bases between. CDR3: CAIMKGPQETQYF. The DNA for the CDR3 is TGTGCCATCATGAAGGGGCCCCAAGAGACCCAGTACTTC.

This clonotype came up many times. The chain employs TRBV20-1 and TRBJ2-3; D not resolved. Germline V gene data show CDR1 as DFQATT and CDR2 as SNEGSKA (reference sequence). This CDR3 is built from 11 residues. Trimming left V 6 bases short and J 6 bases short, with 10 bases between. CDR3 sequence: CSARHMDTQYF. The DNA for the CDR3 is TGCAGTGCGCGACACATGGATACGCAGTATTTT.

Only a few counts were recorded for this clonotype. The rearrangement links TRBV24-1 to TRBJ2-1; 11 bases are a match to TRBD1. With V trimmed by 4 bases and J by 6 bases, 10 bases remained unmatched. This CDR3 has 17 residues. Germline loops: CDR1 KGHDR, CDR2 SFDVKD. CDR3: CATSDPDRGRQGNEQFF. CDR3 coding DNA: TGTGCCACCAGTGACCCGGACAGGGGGCGGCAAGGCAATGAGCAGTTCTTC.

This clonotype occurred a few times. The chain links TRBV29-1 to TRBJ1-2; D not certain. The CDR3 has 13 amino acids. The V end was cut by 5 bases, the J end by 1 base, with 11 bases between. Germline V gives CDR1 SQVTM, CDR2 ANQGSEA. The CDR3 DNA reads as TGCAGCGTTTCCAGGACTTATAACTATGGCTACACCTTC. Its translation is CSVSRTYNYGYTF. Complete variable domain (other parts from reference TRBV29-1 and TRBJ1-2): SAVISQKPSRDICQRGTSLTIQCQVDSQVTMMFWYRQQPGQSLTLIATANQGSEATYESGFVIDKFPISRPNLTFSTLTVSNMSPEDSSIYLCSVSRTYNYGYTFGSGTRLTVV.

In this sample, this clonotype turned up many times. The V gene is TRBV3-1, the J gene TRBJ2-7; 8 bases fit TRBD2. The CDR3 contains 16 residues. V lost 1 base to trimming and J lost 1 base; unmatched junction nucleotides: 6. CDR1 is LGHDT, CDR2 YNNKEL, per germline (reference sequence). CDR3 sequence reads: CASSQGVSGRSYEQYF. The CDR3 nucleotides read TGTGCCAGCAGCCAAGGGGTAAGCGGGAGATCCTACGAGCAGTACTTC.

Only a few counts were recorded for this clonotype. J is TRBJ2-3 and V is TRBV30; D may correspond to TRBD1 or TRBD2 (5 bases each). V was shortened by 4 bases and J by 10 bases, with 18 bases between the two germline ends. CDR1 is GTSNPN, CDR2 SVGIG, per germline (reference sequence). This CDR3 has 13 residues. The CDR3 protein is CAWNGAPGRSQYF. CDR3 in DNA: TGTGCCTGGAACGGGGCTCCGGGAAGATCGCAGTATTTT.

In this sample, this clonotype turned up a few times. The CDR3 region has the DNA TGTGCCAGCAGAAACGAGGTGGATGGCACTGAAGCTTTCTTT. Its translation: CASRNEVDGTEAFF. This chain uses TRBV6-1 with TRBJ1-1; D is uncertain. The germline V gene encodes CDR1 MNHNS and CDR2 SASEGT. The germline V and J ends were trimmed by 6 bases and 4 bases, with 15 bases remaining between them. The CDR3 sequence is 14 residues long.

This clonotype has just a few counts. Here the CDR3 DNA reads TGTGCCAGCAGTGAGGGACAGGTCTTTAGCAATCAGCCCCAGCATTTT. Translation: CASSEGQVFSNQPQHF. The chain carries TRBV28 and TRBJ1-5; 8 bases are shared with TRBD1. The CDR3 runs 16 residues. Germline V lookup: CDR1 MDHEN, CDR2 SYDVKM. The V gene end was trimmed by 5 bases and the J gene end by 0 bases; junction bases not matched to a gene: 6.

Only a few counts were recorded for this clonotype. CDR3 bases: TGCGCCAGCAGTGATTGGGGCGGAAAACTGTTTTTT. Its translation is CASSDWGGKLFF. The genes are TRBV10-1 and TRBJ1-4, with D maybe TRBD1 (5 bases). CDR3 size: 12 residues. Germline lookup yields CDR1 WNHNN and CDR2 SYGVQD (reference sequence). Trimming removed 3 bases from V and 10 bases from J, with 9 bases in between.

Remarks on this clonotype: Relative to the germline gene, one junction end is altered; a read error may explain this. CDR3 protein: CASSSRGYGYPF. CDR3 nucleotide sequence: TGTGCCAGCAGTAGTCGGGGCTATGGCTACCCCTTC. The chain combines TRBV28 with TRBJ1-2; possible D gene TRBD1, 5 bases. Germline-derived CDR1 and CDR2 are MDHEN and SYDVKM. CDR3 length: 12 residues.

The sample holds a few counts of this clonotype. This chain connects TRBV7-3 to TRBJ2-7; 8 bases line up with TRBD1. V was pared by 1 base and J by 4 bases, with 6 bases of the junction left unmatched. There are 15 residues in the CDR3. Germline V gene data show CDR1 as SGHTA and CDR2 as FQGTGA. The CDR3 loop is CASSLRPGGDYEQYF. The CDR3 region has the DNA TGTGCCAGCAGCTTAAGGCCAGGGGGCGATTACGAGCAGTACTTC.

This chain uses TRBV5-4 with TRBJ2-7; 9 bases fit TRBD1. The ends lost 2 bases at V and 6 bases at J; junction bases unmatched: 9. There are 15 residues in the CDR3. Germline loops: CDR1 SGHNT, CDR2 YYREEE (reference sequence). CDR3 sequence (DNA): TGTGCCAGCAGCTTATGGGACAGGGAGTTCGGCGAGCAGTACTTC. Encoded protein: CASSLWDREFGEQYF. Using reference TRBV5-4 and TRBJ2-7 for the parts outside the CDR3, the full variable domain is ETGVTQSPTHLIKTRGQQVTLRCSSQSGHNTVSWYQQALGQGPQFIFQYYREEENGRGNFPPRFSGLQFPNYSSELNVNALELDDSALYLCASSLWDREFGEQYFGPGTRLTVT.